What follows is one T cell receptor beta chain and its context. These data are taken from a study of control samples from healthy donors and cancer patients. The CDR3 totals 14 residues. The germline CDR1 and CDR2 sequences are MNHNY and SVGAGI (reference sequence). Trimming cost V 8 bases and J 4 bases; bases outside gene matches: 7. Generated by immunoSEQ multiplex PCR, the TCRdb table keeps only in-frame clones and is missing some. The sample includes some 130,000 clones, 80% to 90% seen only once; the top ten take 8.7%. This clonotype originated in a woman under 40 in good health. The chain carries TRBV6-6 and TRBJ2-7, with 11 bases lining up with TRBD1. Sequenced: blood. The CDR3 loop reads CASLRTGGIYEQYF. The CDR3 DNA sequence: TGTGCCAGCCTCCGGACAGGGGGCATATACGAGCAGTACTTC.